A single sample is the source of the 29 T cell receptor beta chains below, sequenced in a study of cytomegalovirus exposure and HLA in healthy donors. PCR primers comprised 60 Vbeta and 13 Jbeta primers. Generated by immunoSEQ multiplex PCR, the TCRdb table keeps only in-frame clones and is missing some. Of some 150,000 clones in the sample, roughly 81% were seen once. Input material: PBMCs. These receptors were taken from a female donor in good health and CMV-seronegative.

This chain connects TRBV6-5 to TRBJ2-5; TRBD2 matches at 8 bases. The J call could be wrong; TRBJ2-7 is a better fit for the DNA end. CDR3 size: 15 residues. Per the germline V gene, CDR1 is MNHEY and CDR2 is SVGAGI. DNA of the CDR3: TGTGCCAGCAGTTACCGGGGGGGGATCACCTACGAGCAGTACTTC. It is translated as CASSYRGGITYEQYF.

The chain is built from TRBV7-9 and TRBJ2-5; 8 bases agree with TRBD1. The J call could be wrong; TRBJ2-7 is a better fit for the DNA end. This CDR3 has 16 residues. In germline, CDR1 is SEHNR, CDR2 FQNEAQ (reference sequence). The CDR3 sequence: CASRSPFAGGEYEQYF. DNA for the CDR3: TGTGCCAGCAGATCTCCTTTTGCAGGGGGCGAATACGAGCAGTACTTC.

The J gene is TRBJ2-2, the V gene TRBV9; 11 nucleotides agree with TRBD1. CDR1 is SGDLS, CDR2 YYNGEE, per germline. The CDR3 is 19 residues long. Losses at the gene ends were 4 bases for V and 3 bases for J; bases not matched to a gene: 14. The chain's CDR3 is CASSLTHAPGQGDTGELFF. The DNA for the CDR3 is TGTGCCAGCAGCCTTACCCATGCTCCGGGACAGGGGGACACCGGGGAGCTGTTTTTT.

This chain uses TRBV9 with TRBJ1-6; 8 bases are a match to TRBD1. The CDR3 loop spans 14 amino acids. CDR1 and CDR2 (germline): SGDLS, YYNGEE. V lost 3 bases, J lost 10 bases, and 6 bases stayed unmatched. As DNA, the CDR3 is TGTGCCAGCAGCGGCGGACAGGGAAAGTCACCCCTCCACTTT. Its translation: CASSGGQGKSPLHF.

The gene calls are TRBV18 and TRBJ2-7; D possibly corresponds to TRBD1 (5 bases). In germline, CDR1 is KGHSH, CDR2 LQKENI. The length of the CDR3 is 15 residues. V was cut by 4 bases and J by 2 bases, with 15 bases left in between. The CDR3 loop reads CASSLRQGVTYEQYF. The CDR3 DNA reads as TGTGCCAGCTCACTGAGACAAGGGGTTACCTACGAGCAGTACTTC.

The chain uses TRBV19 and TRBJ2-7; D remains unclear. With 3 bases removed from V and 3 bases from J, the gap between germline ends came to 24 bases. Germline-derived CDR1 and CDR2 are LNHDA and SQIVND (reference sequence). The CDR3 runs 18 residues. The CDR3 loop is CASSIWLIQSSPLYEQYF. For the CDR3, the DNA is TGTGCCAGTAGTATTTGGTTGATACAGTCCTCACCCCTCTACGAGCAGTACTTC.

The chain links TRBV28 to TRBJ2-5, with 8 bases fitting TRBD1. The CDR3 length is 15 residues. CDR1 MDHEN and CDR2 SYDVKM come from the germline V gene. The ends lost 5 bases at V and 5 bases at J; junction bases unmatched: 10. This CDR3 is CASSLARGRGETQYF. CDR3 nucleotide sequence: TGTGCCAGCAGTCTTGCCAGGGGGCGAGGGGAGACCCAGTACTTC.

The chain uses TRBV9 and TRBJ2-3; D unresolved. Germline V gene lookup returns CDR1 SGDLS and CDR2 YYNGEE. CDR3 length: 14 residues. V was pared by 4 bases and J by 0 bases, with 9 bases between. Here the CDR3 reads CASSSRRSTDTQYF. Here the CDR3 DNA reads TGTGCCAGCAGCTCCCGCAGGAGCACAGATACGCAGTATTTT.

This clone was counted once. This sequence joins TRBV5-8 and TRBJ2-2, with TRBD1 matching 11 bases. CDR3 length: 16 amino acids. V shed 5 bases, J shed 3 bases, and the junction held 6 bases outside the gene matches. Germline lookup yields CDR1 SGHTS and CDR2 YDEGEE. The CDR3 DNA reads TGTGCCAGCAGTCCCGGGACAGGGGGAGACACCGGGGAGCTGTTTTTT. This encodes CASSPGTGGDTGELFF.

The CDR3: CASSPSGADYNEQFF. DNA for the CDR3: TGTGCCAGCAGCCCCAGCGGAGCCGACTACAATGAGCAGTTCTTC. The rearrangement joins TRBV6-5 to TRBJ2-1; possible D gene TRBD2, 5 bases. CDR1 and CDR2 (germline): MNHEY, SVGAGI. The CDR3 sequence is 15 residues long. Trimming left V 6 bases short and J 3 bases short, with 15 bases between.

The CDR3 reads CASSQRRTGASTNEKLFF. CDR3 coding DNA: TGTGCCAGCAGCCAGCGTCGGACAGGGGCCTCAACTAATGAAAAACTGTTTTTT. The chain recombines TRBV11-2 with TRBJ1-4; 9 bases align to TRBD1. Germline CDR1 SGHAT, CDR2 FQNNGV. V dropped 5 bases and J dropped 0; count of bases not matched to a gene: 10. The CDR3 is 18 amino acids.

CDR3 sequence: CASSPGLAGAGQWETQYF. DNA for the CDR3: TGCGCCAGCAGCCCGGGACTAGCGGGGGCCGGTCAATGGGAGACCCAGTACTTC. The V gene is TRBV5-1, the J gene TRBJ2-5; 14 bases are a match to TRBD2. CDR3 length: 18 residues. Trimming at V came to 4 bases and at J to 5 bases, leaving 13 bases not matched to a gene. Germline lookup yields CDR1 SGHRS and CDR2 YFSETQ.

This sequence joins TRBV6-5 and TRBJ2-1, with D possibly being TRBD2 (5 bases). The CDR3 length is 15 residues. CDR1 and CDR2 from the germline V gene are MNHEY and SVGAGI. Trimming took off 5 bases at V and 5 bases at J, with 16 bases between the two ends. The CDR3 protein is CASSPSGSSDNEQFF. The CDR3 DNA sequence: TGTGCCAGCAGTCCGAGCGGCAGCAGCGACAATGAGCAGTTCTTC.

The CDR3 sequence: CASSFSPGGLNSPLHF. In nucleotides, the CDR3 is TGTGCCAGCAGTTTTTCCCCGGGAGGTCTTAATTCACCCCTCCACTTT. The genes are TRBV6-5 and TRBJ1-6; D remains unclear. The CDR3 contains 16 residues. The V end was cut by 4 bases, the J end by 6 bases, with 16 bases between. Looked up from germline, CDR1 is MNHEY and CDR2 is SVGAGI.

This clone showed up just a few times. The chain employs TRBV4-1 and TRBJ2-7, with 11 bases matching TRBD1. Germline CDR1 MGHRA, CDR2 YSYEKL. V was clipped by 1 base and J by 2 bases; unmatched bases: 7. This CDR3 region has 17 residues. The CDR3 spells CASSQGPGQGGTYEQYF. In DNA form, the CDR3 reads TGCGCCAGCAGCCAAGGTCCGGGACAGGGGGGGACCTACGAGCAGTACTTC.

The CDR3 DNA reads as TGTGCCAGCAGCTGGACAGGGGCATCTGAAGCTTTCTTT. This codes for CASSWTGASEAFF. The genes are TRBV2 and TRBJ1-1; 9 bases agree with TRBD1. The CDR3 runs to 13 residues. CDR1 SNHLY and CDR2 FYNNEI come from the germline V gene. J lost 6 bases, V lost 6 bases, and 5 bases had no gene match.

The chain couples TRBV6-1 to TRBJ2-7; possible D gene TRBD1, 6 bases. Germline CDR1 MNHNS, CDR2 SASEGT. V was shortened by 4 bases and J by 3 bases, with 22 bases between the two germline ends. The CDR3 contains 17 residues. This chain's CDR3 is CASSGMGAASKLYEQYF. CDR3 nucleotides: TGTGCCAGCAGTGGAATGGGGGCGGCTAGCAAGCTCTACGAGCAGTACTTC.

The genes are TRBV18 and TRBJ1-2, with 8 bases that match TRBD1. This CDR3 contains 15 residues. Germline CDR1 is KGHSH and CDR2 is LQKENI. The V gene end was trimmed by 3 bases and the J gene end by 6 bases; junction bases not matched to a gene: 9. CDR3 DNA: TGTGCCAGCTCACCGTCCCCAGGGGGCGCGGATGGCTACACCTTC. Its protein is CASSPSPGGADGYTF.

The gene calls are TRBV27 and TRBJ2-7; 9 bases fit TRBD1. The germline V gene has CDR1 MNHEY and CDR2 SMNVEV (reference sequence). V dropped 6 bases and J dropped 2; count of bases not matched to a gene: 11. The CDR3 is made up of 16 amino acids. As DNA, the CDR3 is TGTGCCAGCAGCCTACTCATGGACAGGGGCACCTACGAGCAGTACTTC. The encoded protein is CASSLLMDRGTYEQYF.

This chain connects TRBV27 to TRBJ2-3; 12 nucleotides align to TRBD2. V shed 7 bases and J 6 bases; nucleotides not matched to a gene: 11. From germline, CDR1 is MNHEY and CDR2 SMNVEV (reference sequence). The CDR3 contains 16 residues. CDR3 sequence (DNA): TGTGCCAGCACCCGGCGGACTAGCGGGATAACGGATACGCAGTATTTT. Translated: CASTRRTSGITDTQYF.

The V gene is TRBV18, the J gene TRBJ2-7, with 7 bases aligning to TRBD1. Germline V lookup: CDR1 KGHSH, CDR2 LQKENI. V lost 5 bases to trimming and J lost 6 bases; unmatched junction nucleotides: 13. The CDR3 sequence is 15 residues long. The CDR3 nucleotides read TGTGCCAGCTCAGCTCCCGGACAGGAGTTTGGCGAGCAGTACTTC. This gives the protein CASSAPGQEFGEQYF.

CDR3 DNA sequence: TGCGCCAGCAGCTTGGAACGACGGGAGGGTAGTGAAGCTTTCTTT. It translates to CASSLERREGSEAFF. The V gene is TRBV5-1, the J gene TRBJ1-1; D not resolved. The CDR3 covers 15 residues. The ends were cut back, 0 bases at V and 7 bases at J, with 16 bases in the middle. Germline CDR1 is SGHRS and CDR2 is YFSETQ.

The V and J genes are TRBV7-9 and TRBJ2-7, with 8 bases that match TRBD1. The germline gives CDR1 SEHNR, CDR2 FQNEAQ (reference sequence). J was trimmed by 6 bases and V by 2 bases; bases with no gene match: 9. The CDR3 totals 15 residues. DNA of the CDR3: TGTGCCAGCAGCTTACCTCGGACAGGGAAAGGCGAGCAGTACTTC. Amino acids: CASSLPRTGKGEQYF.

The V and J genes are TRBV28 and TRBJ1-2, with D hard to call. Germline assignment: CDR1 MDHEN and CDR2 SYDVKM. The V end lost 4 bases, the J end lost 4 bases, and 7 bases lay between the germline ends. There are 12 residues in the CDR3. Here the CDR3 DNA reads TGTGCCAGCAGTTCAAACAGCTATGGCTACACCTTC. Protein: CASSSNSYGYTF.

The chain recombines TRBV10-3 with TRBJ2-5; D is undetermined. V was cut by 0 bases and J by 6 bases, with 17 bases left in between. The CDR3 covers 16 residues. Germline CDR1 is ENHRY and CDR2 is SYGVKD. Here the CDR3 reads CAISESDGRRGKTQYF. The CDR3 DNA reads as TGTGCCATCAGTGAGTCCGACGGTAGGCGCGGAAAGACCCAGTACTTC.

The rearrangement uses TRBV6-5 and TRBJ1-2; 7 bases line up with TRBD1. The germline gives CDR1 MNHEY, CDR2 SVGAGI. The trim removed 6 bases at V and 2 bases at J, leaving 3 bases unmatched. This CDR3 comprises 13 residues. CDR3 DNA: TGTGCCAGCAGCACGGGACAGAACTATGGCTACACCTTC. Translation: CASSTGQNYGYTF.

This sequence joins TRBV5-1 and TRBJ2-5; 7 nucleotides agree with TRBD1. V shed 5 bases and J 1 base; nucleotides not matched to a gene: 11. This CDR3 is built from 16 residues. Germline values: CDR1 SGHRS, CDR2 YFSETQ. DNA of the CDR3: TGCGCCAGCAGTTTATCCGACAGGGAACTCCAAGAGACCCAGTACTTC. Residues: CASSLSDRELQETQYF.

This rearrangement joins TRBV2 to TRBJ2-1, with unresolved D. CDR3 length: 12 amino acids. Germline lookup yields CDR1 SNHLY and CDR2 FYNNEI. Between the trimmed V and J ends, which lost 5 bases and 4 bases, there was a span of 6 bases. CDR3 protein: CASSRAYNEQFF. The CDR3 nucleotides read TGTGCCAGCAGTAGAGCTTACAATGAGCAGTTCTTC.

This sequence joins TRBV5-1 and TRBJ2-2, with TRBD2 as a possible D gene (7 bases). Deletions cut 0 bases from V and 0 bases from J, with 12 bases between. The V gene's germline CDR1 is SGHRS and CDR2 YFSETQ. The CDR3 spans 17 residues. The CDR3, as DNA: TGCGCCAGCAGCTTGGCCGGGGGGCGCGCGAACACCGGGGAGCTGTTTTTT. It codes for CASSLAGGRANTGELFF.